Following are 6 T cell receptor beta chains from one sample sequenced in a study of beta chain features in type 1 diabetes. These receptors' antigens are unknown. The sequenced template was cDNA made from the entire isolated RNA. The method was immunoSEQ multiplex PCR; TCRdb's version includes in-frame clones alone and lacks a portion of them. The repertoire has approximately 46,000 clones, around 45% of them found once; the top ten carry roughly 0.13%. Study results and limitations: In all four CD4+ subsets, TCRB CDR3 length was significantly, moderately reduced in type 1 diabetes.

Material for sequencing was stem cell memory CD4+ T cells from blood. The receptors come from a man aged 25-45 years with type 1 diabetes.

This sequence joins TRBV5-1 and TRBJ1-4; TRBD1 matches at 7 bases. CDR1 is SGHRS, CDR2 YFSETQ, per germline. Germline trimming cut 1 base from V and 6 bases from J; bases unmatched to any gene: 3. This CDR3 has 14 residues. CDR3 sequence (DNA): TGCGCCAGCAGCTTGTCCGGGACAGATGAAAAACTGTTTTTT. The encoded protein is CASSLSGTDEKLFF.

This clone was detected a few times. The CDR3 is CSVAEGLASFYEQYF. CDR3 nucleotide sequence: TGCAGCGTTGCCGAGGGACTAGCGAGTTTTTACGAGCAGTACTTC. The chain employs TRBV29-1 and TRBJ2-7, with 10 positions matching TRBD2. J was trimmed by 4 bases and V by 4 bases; bases with no gene match: 10. The CDR3 loop spans 15 amino acids. CDR1 is SQVTM, CDR2 ANQGSEA, per germline.

The chain is built from TRBV27 and TRBJ2-3; 7 bases agree with TRBD2. J was trimmed by 6 bases and V by 0 bases; bases with no gene match: 3. Germline lookup yields CDR1 MNHEY and CDR2 SMNVEV (reference sequence). The CDR3 sequence is 14 residues long. This CDR3 reads CASSLSTSADTQYF. DNA of the CDR3: TGTGCCAGCAGTTTATCTACTAGCGCGGATACGCAGTATTTT.

The chain recombines TRBV30 with TRBJ1-1; TRBD1 might be the D (6 bases). The CDR3 sequence is 13 residues long. V was cut by 3 bases and J by 3 bases, with 11 bases left in between. CDR1 is GTSNPN, CDR2 SVGIG, per germline (reference sequence). The CDR3, as DNA: TGTGCCTGGAGCAAGGGGGTGGACACTGAAGCTTTCTTT. Translated, it gives CAWSKGVDTEAFF.

This clone was seen a few times. The V and J genes are TRBV2 and TRBJ2-6; possible D gene TRBD1, 5 bases. The germline V gene has CDR1 SNHLY and CDR2 FYNNEI. V was shortened by 11 bases and J by 4 bases, with 9 bases between the two germline ends. The CDR3 length is 12 residues. The CDR3 is CAVGLGANVLTF. The DNA of the CDR3 is TGTGCCGTGGGGCTCGGGGCCAACGTCCTGACTTTC.

V gene TRBV7-2 combines with J gene TRBJ1-5; 10 bases are a match to TRBD1. The V and J ends lost 2 bases and 8 bases, in that order; junction bases with no gene match: 3. From germline, CDR1 is SGHTA and CDR2 FQGNSA. The CDR3 length is 14 residues. The CDR3 region is CASSLMDRGKPQHF. The CDR3 DNA sequence: TGTGCCAGCAGCTTAATGGACAGGGGGAAGCCCCAGCATTTT.